A single sample gave rise to the 6 T cell receptor beta chains below, sequenced in a study of blood T cells in healthy people across ages. A J-beta primer mix and a sample-barcoded 5' primer were used in a second PCR of roughly 6 to 11 cycles. TCRdb re-called the 5' RACE reads with MiXCR, one entry per CDR3 protein. The sample has about 1.6 million distinct CDR3 sequences; about 31% are singletons. The sequenced sample consisted of blood. These receptors came from a woman between 25 and 40 years old in good health.

The chain couples TRBV5-1 to TRBJ2-1; 7 bases map to TRBD1. This CDR3 region has 12 residues. Germline CDR1 SGHRS, CDR2 YFSETQ. Trimming cost V 0 bases and J 15 bases; bases outside gene matches: 6. The CDR3 DNA sequence: TGCGCCAGCAGCTTGGACAGGGGTCTTGTGTTCTTC. Translating it yields CASSLDRGLVFF.

The chain links TRBV24-1 to TRBJ2-1; D not certain. The CDR3 totals 12 residues. CDR1 is KGHDR, CDR2 SFDVKD, per germline. V was clipped by 4 bases and J by 10 bases, with 10 bases between them. CDR3 DNA sequence: TGTGCCACCAGTGAGCATGATCGGGAGCAGTTCTTC. It is translated as CATSEHDREQFF.

The CDR3 loop reads CATSRLGDLGGDEQFF. The CDR3 bases are TGTGCCACCAGCAGACTGGGGGACTTAGGAGGGGATGAGCAGTTCTTC. The genes are TRBV15 and TRBJ2-1, with a tentative D call TRBD2 (6 bases). This CDR3 has 16 residues. V shed 2 bases and J shed 8 bases, with 19 bases lying between them. The germline V gene has CDR1 LNHNV and CDR2 YYDKDF (reference sequence).

This clonotype was seen only once. The chain has TRBV5-1 and TRBJ2-7; 11 nucleotides align to TRBD1. Germline V gene data show CDR1 as SGHRS and CDR2 as YFSETQ. The CDR3 contains 15 residues. J lost 8 bases, V lost 4 bases, and 11 bases had no gene match. Here the CDR3 reads CASSPGTGGAHKQYF. CDR3 nucleotides: TGCGCCAGCAGCCCCGGGACAGGGGGAGCGCACAAGCAGTACTTC. The full variable domain, its missing parts supplied by reference TRBV5-1 and TRBJ2-7, is KAGVTQTPRYLIKTRGQQVTLSCSPISGHRSVSWYQQTPGQGLQFLFEYFSETQRNKGNFPGRFSGRQFSNSRSEMNVSTLELGDSALYLCASSPGTGGAHKQYFGPGTRLTVT.

The V gene is TRBV28, the J gene TRBJ2-7, with D unresolved. The V gene's germline CDR1 is MDHEN and CDR2 SYDVKM. V gave up 3 bases and J gave up 5 bases, with 5 bases separating them. The CDR3 sequence is 11 residues long. CDR3 in amino acids: CASSFKDEQYF. The CDR3 DNA reads TGTGCCAGCAGTTTTAAGGACGAGCAGTACTTC. The whole variable domain, filled in from reference TRBV28 and TRBJ2-7, reads DVKVTQSSRYLVKRTGEKVFLECVQDMDHENMFWYRQDPGLGLRLIYFSYDVKMKEKGDIPEGYSVSREKKERFSLILESASTNQTSMYLCASSFKDEQYFGPGTRLTVT.

This chain joins TRBV29-1 and TRBJ2-5; D unresolved. CDR3 size: 13 residues. Germline-derived CDR1 and CDR2 are SQVTM and ANQGSEA. Deletions cut 6 bases from V and 5 bases from J, with 16 bases between. Here the CDR3 DNA reads TGCAGCGTACGATCCCCGGGTCGGGAGACCCAGTACTTC. As protein: CSVRSPGRETQYF.